Each of the 5 T cell receptor beta chains below was sequenced from the same sample in a study of CD8+ T cells in alopecia areata. Noted treatment: oral pan-JAK inhibitor, 5-10 mg twice daily. The authors extracted RNA and reverse transcribed it into cDNA as the sequencing template. Profiled with immunoSEQ multiplex PCR; TCRdb holds only in-frame clones, not every one. The table shows 130,000 or so clones, with 61% occurring only once. The sequences come from CD4+ T cells sorted from blood, collected at week 4, from a patient treated with tofacitinib. The receptors come from a human donor with alopecia areata.

The chain links TRBV7-8 to TRBJ2-4; the D gene is possibly TRBD1 (6 bases). The germline V gene encodes CDR1 SGHVS and CDR2 FQNEAQ. The CDR3 sequence is 19 residues long. V was trimmed by 4 bases and J by 1 base, leaving 23 bases between them. The CDR3 DNA sequence: TGTGCCAGCAGCTCACATGCAGGTTCCTCGCAGGGGGCCAAAAACATTCAGTACTTC. Translation: CASSSHAGSSQGAKNIQYF.

This clone showed up many times. The chain carries TRBV11-2 and TRBJ2-2, with a weak D call TRBD1 (6 bases). From germline, CDR1 is SGHAT and CDR2 FQNNGV. Between the trimmed V and J ends, which lost 5 bases and 0 bases, there was a span of 10 bases. The CDR3 sequence is 15 residues long. The CDR3 loop reads CASSATGPNTGELFF. CDR3 DNA sequence: TGTGCCAGCAGCGCCACAGGGCCGAACACCGGGGAGCTGTTTTTT.

The rearrangement joins TRBV5-1 to TRBJ1-2; TRBD1 is a possible D gene (5 bases). The CDR3 is 17 residues long. The germline V gene encodes CDR1 SGHRS and CDR2 YFSETQ. The germline V and J ends were trimmed by 0 bases and 0 bases, with 15 bases remaining between them. Here the CDR3 DNA reads TGCGCCAGCAGCTTGGCTCCAGGTACAGGAACTAACTATGGCTACACCTTC. Translated, it gives CASSLAPGTGTNYGYTF.

This clone showed up just a few times. Here the CDR3 DNA reads TGTGCCATCAGTGAGTCGGGCCTAGCGGGGCCGAGCTCCTACAATGAGCAGTTCTTC. Its protein product is CAISESGLAGPSSYNEQFF. J is TRBJ2-1 and V is TRBV10-3; 9 bases agree with TRBD2. Per the germline V gene, CDR1 is ENHRY and CDR2 is SYGVKD. CDR3 length: 19 residues. J lost 0 bases, V lost 0 bases, and 9 bases had no gene match.

The chain couples TRBV9 to TRBJ2-1, with D hard to call. This CDR3 has 16 residues. CDR1 is SGDLS, CDR2 YYNGEE, per germline. With 1 base removed from V and 3 bases from J, the gap between germline ends came to 14 bases. The CDR3 loop reads CASSVSSSAHYNEQFF. The CDR3 nucleotides read TGTGCCAGCAGCGTAAGTTCGTCCGCTCACTACAATGAGCAGTTCTTC.